In this sample, the clone carrying this TCR beta chain turned up a few times. Source study methods: Researchers report that nucleated cell counts were estimated from reference gene primer amplification. The repertoire was sequenced with immunoSEQ multiplex PCR; TCRdb's copy has only in-frame clones and lacks some. The V and J calls and clone size are taken from that table; D and trimming were inferred from the DNA. The sample lists about 68,000 clones; approximately 90% were seen once. Trimming cost V 4 bases and J 4 bases; bases outside gene matches: 5. Germline CDR1 is MDHEN and CDR2 is SYDVKM. CDR3 length: 15 amino acids. This sample is part of a study of blood T cell repertoires in COVID-19. Whole-study context: Samples came from the United States, Italy and Spain, spanning acute and convalescent COVID-19. PBMCs, B-cell-depleted T cells, or T cells provided the cDNA or gDNA that made up the material.

The TCR sequence derives from a man aged 45-60 years with acute or convalescent COVID-19. This chain uses TRBV28 with TRBJ1-4; 8 nucleotides agree with TRBD1. What was sequenced was peripheral blood. The CDR3 DNA sequence: TGTGCCAGCAGTTCGACAGGGGCGAGTAATGAAAAACTGTTTTTT. It codes for CASSSTGASNEKLFF. The full variable domain, completed using reference TRBV28 and TRBJ1-4, is DVKVTQSSRYLVKRTGEKVFLECVQDMDHENMFWYRQDPGLGLRLIYFSYDVKMKEKGDIPEGYSVSREKKERFSLILESASTNQTSMYLCASSSTGASNEKLFFGSGTQLSVL.